This TCR beta chain comes out of a study of blood T cell repertoires in COVID-19. The CDR3 spans 14 residues. Looked up from germline, CDR1 is KGHSH and CDR2 is LQKENI. With 1 base clipped from V and 7 bases from J, the junction kept 6 bases outside the gene matches. As originally analysed: Reference gene primers were amplified, and this amplification served to estimate nucleated cell counts. TCRdb's table, derived via immunoSEQ multiplex PCR, lists solely in-frame clones and lacks some. The V and J calls and clone size are taken from that table; D and trimming were inferred from the DNA. The repertoire holds about 150,000 clones, more than 80% seen once, with approximately 3% in the top ten.

This chain joins TRBV18 and TRBJ1-1; 7 bases match TRBD1. The receptor comes from a man between 60 and 75 years old with acute or convalescent COVID-19. Sequenced material: peripheral blood. The CDR3 DNA sequence: TGTGCCAGCTCACCACAGGGGGCCTCAGGTGAAGCTTTCTTT. It encodes CASSPQGASGEAFF.